What follows are 29 T cell receptor beta chains derived from one specimen sequenced in a study of OX40 agonist ivuxolimab in advanced cancers. The method was immunoSEQ multiplex PCR; TCRdb's version includes in-frame clones alone and lacks a portion of them. Among 72,000 or so clones listed, 75% to 90% were seen once. The sequencing here drew on CD4+ or CD8+ T cells sorted from blood, taken in a trial of the OX40 agonist ivuxolimab. The origin of the receptors is an adult with an advanced solid tumor such as melanoma, head and neck, liver or kidney cancer.

The chain has TRBV6-6 and TRBJ2-1; D uncertain. The ends were cut back, 2 bases at V and 0 bases at J, with 5 bases in the middle. The CDR3 covers 14 residues. Germline assignment: CDR1 MNHNY and CDR2 SVGAGI (reference sequence). This CDR3 is CASSYESSYNEQFF. CDR3 sequence (DNA): TGTGCCAGCAGTTACGAGAGCTCCTACAATGAGCAGTTCTTC.

The rearrangement links TRBV6-1 to TRBJ1-1; maybe TRBD1 (5 bases). The V end was cut by 5 bases, the J end by 5 bases, with 15 bases between. CDR3 size: 14 residues. Per germline, CDR1 MNHNS and CDR2 SASEGT. CDR3 residues: CASSPPGGETEAFF. DNA for the CDR3: TGTGCCAGCAGTCCCCCGGGGGGGGAAACTGAAGCTTTCTTT.

This clone was counted between two and nine times. V and J are TRBV19 and TRBJ1-2; D is undetermined. The length of the CDR3 is 11 residues. Germline V gene sequence: CDR1 LNHDA, CDR2 SQIVND (reference sequence). Trimming took 4 bases from V and 8 from J, leaving 8 bases between them. The DNA of the CDR3 is TGTGCCAGTAGTAGGATGGAAGGCTACACCTTC. Translating gives CASSRMEGYTF.

This chain connects TRBV29-1 to TRBJ1-1; the D gene is possibly TRBD1 (5 bases). Germline V gene sequence: CDR1 SQVTM, CDR2 ANQGSEA. The CDR3 sequence is 14 residues long. Trimming left V 6 bases short and J 1 base short, with 15 bases between. CDR3: CSVMTGAGNTEAFF. CDR3 sequence (DNA): TGCAGCGTCATGACCGGGGCAGGGAACACTGAAGCTTTCTTT.

The gene calls are TRBV23-1 and TRBJ2-5; D is undetermined. TRBV23-1 is an open reading frame, and its role is uncertain. CDR3 length: 15 residues. V lost 0 bases, J lost 5 bases, and 13 bases lay in between. Written as DNA, the CDR3 is TGCGCCAGCAGTCAATCCTTCCCCAGGCGTGAGACCCAGTACTTC. The encoded protein is CASSQSFPRRETQYF.

This clone has a single count. The chain has TRBV6-5 and TRBJ2-7; 8 positions agree with TRBD2. Per germline, CDR1 MNHEY and CDR2 SVGAGI. V lost 4 bases, J lost 6 bases, and 8 bases stayed unmatched. The CDR3 has 14 amino acids. CDR3 residues: CASSFDGGGGEQYF. The CDR3 DNA reads TGTGCCAGCAGTTTTGACGGGGGGGGAGGCGAGCAGTACTTC.

Concerning this clone itself: At one of its ends the junction is not consistent with the germline gene, which may arise from a read error. The chain employs TRBV5-1 and TRBJ1-5; maybe TRBD1 (6 bases). This CDR3 comprises 14 residues. Germline V gene lookup returns CDR1 SGHRS and CDR2 YFSETQ. CDR3 nucleotides: TGCGCCAGCAACTTGTCCGGGGGCTATCAGCCCCAGCATTTT. Translation gives CASNLSGGYQPQHF.

The V and J genes are TRBV6-8 and TRBJ2-1; D is uncertain. The germline V gene encodes CDR1 MNHGY and CDR2 SAAAGT. CDR3 size: 14 residues. Deletions cut 6 bases from V and 10 bases from J, with 19 bases between. DNA for the CDR3: TGTGCCAGCAGCTTTCGGTCTCCCTTTAGGGAGCAGTTCTTC. Residues: CASSFRSPFREQFF.

This clone is a singleton in its sample. The chain links TRBV5-4 to TRBJ2-1, with 15 nucleotides matching TRBD2. CDR1 and CDR2 (germline): SGHNT, YYREEE (reference sequence). The CDR3 covers 16 residues. The V and J ends lost 4 bases and 10 bases, in that order; junction bases with no gene match: 9. The DNA for the CDR3 is TGTGCCAGCAGCCGGCCTGGGACTAGCGGGGGGAGGGAGCAGTTCTTC. Amino acid sequence: CASSRPGTSGGREQFF.

This clone was counted a single time. V usage is TRBV5-1 and J usage is TRBJ1-1; 7 bases agree with TRBD1. The V segment lost 4 bases and the J segment 8 bases; nucleotides outside the gene matches: 14. The CDR3 sequence is 15 residues long. Germline V gene data show CDR1 as SGHRS and CDR2 as YFSETQ. The CDR3 DNA is TGCGCCAGCAGCCCAACGACAGGGCGAATTACAGAAGCTTTCTTT. Translated: CASSPTTGRITEAFF.

The DNA of the CDR3 is TGTGCCAGCTCAAGCACAGGGGACGGGGCCAACGTCCTGACTTTC. Its translation is CASSSTGDGANVLTF. The chain recombines TRBV18 with TRBJ2-6, with 7 bases identical to TRBD1. The length of the CDR3 is 15 residues. Germline trimming cut 5 bases from V and 4 bases from J; bases unmatched to any gene: 5. Looked up from germline, CDR1 is KGHSH and CDR2 is LQKENI.

In its sample, this clone was seen a few times. The V call is TRBV19, the J call TRBJ2-2; D is tentatively TRBD1 or TRBD2 (5 bases each). Germline CDR1 LNHDA, CDR2 SQIVND (reference sequence). The CDR3 loop spans 15 amino acids. Trimming took off 8 bases at V and 5 bases at J, with 18 bases between the two ends. The CDR3 coding sequence is TGTGCCAGTCCGACCGGGACCGATGGTACCGGGGAGCTGTTTTTT. Amino acid sequence: CASPTGTDGTGELFF.

The genes are TRBV4-3 and TRBJ2-7, with D unclear. Trimming stripped 4 bases from V and 3 bases from J, with 7 bases between. The CDR3 has 12 amino acids. Germline V CDR1 and CDR2: LGHNA, YSLEER. The CDR3 bases are TGCGCCAGCAGCCCGGTTGTCTACGAGCAGTACTTC. It specifies CASSPVVYEQYF.

This chain links TRBV28 with TRBJ2-5; 7 bases line up with TRBD1. CDR1 is MDHEN and CDR2 is SYDVKM in the germline V gene. The junction had 7 bases not matched to a gene; V was cut back by 3 bases and J by 0 bases. This CDR3 spans 16 amino acids. The CDR3 reads CASSFTWDRYQETQYF. CDR3 coding DNA: TGTGCCAGCAGTTTCACATGGGACAGATACCAAGAGACCCAGTACTTC.

This clone showed up just a few times. This sequence joins TRBV5-6 and TRBJ1-1, with D unresolved. Trimming cost V 0 bases and J 10 bases, with 16 bases left between them. This CDR3 has 14 amino acids. The germline gives CDR1 SGHDT, CDR2 YYEEEE. The CDR3 region has the DNA TGTGCCAGCAGCTTGGCCGGGTACAATTTTCGAGCTTTCTTT. Its translation is CASSLAGYNFRAFF.

The chain carries TRBV7-2 and TRBJ1-1, with 9 bases aligning to TRBD1. After removal of 6 bases from V and 7 bases from J, the junction contained 15 bases not matched to a gene. The germline CDR1 and CDR2 sequences are SGHTA and FQGNSA. This CDR3 is built from 16 residues. CDR3 bases: TGTGCCAGCAGTCTGACAGGGGGTGTGAATTGGTATGAAGCTTTCTTT. It codes for CASSLTGGVNWYEAFF.

J is TRBJ2-5 and V is TRBV7-2; 10 nucleotides match TRBD1. The V gene end was trimmed by 3 bases and the J gene end by 5 bases; junction bases not matched to a gene: 3. The CDR3 is 14 amino acids. CDR1 and CDR2 from the germline V gene are SGHTA and FQGNSA. CDR3 loop: CASSFDRGRETQYF. The CDR3 DNA is TGTGCCAGCAGCTTCGACAGGGGGCGGGAGACCCAGTACTTC.

This clone is medium-sized within its sample. The V gene is TRBV16, the J gene TRBJ2-7, with a weak D call TRBD1 (6 bases). CDR3 length equals 12 residues. The germline V gene has CDR1 KGHSY and CDR2 FQNENV. Trimming removed 2 bases at V and 11 bases at J, with 13 bases between. The CDR3 DNA reads TGTGCCAGCAGCCAAAATGGGCCAGGGGAGTACTTC. This translates into CASSQNGPGEYF.

The rearrangement uses TRBV4-1 and TRBJ1-2; D might be TRBD1 (6 bases). Germline loops: CDR1 MGHRA, CDR2 YSYEKL. CDR3 length: 13 amino acids. V lost 3 bases, J lost 13 bases, and 18 bases lay in between. CDR3 in DNA: TGCGCCAGCAGCCAGGGGGGCCAGGCAGCTCGCACCTTC. This translates into CASSQGGQAARTF.

The chain is built from TRBV5-5 and TRBJ2-7, with D perhaps given as TRBD1 or TRBD2 (5 bases each). V was pared by 4 bases and J by 2 bases, with 22 bases between. This CDR3 spans 17 amino acids. Germline assignment: CDR1 SGHKS and CDR2 YYEKEE (reference sequence). The CDR3 DNA sequence: TGTGCCAGCAGCCTACACATCGGGGCAAGCACAACCTACGAGCAGTACTTC. Its translation: CASSLHIGASTTYEQYF.

The DNA for the CDR3 is TGTGCCAGTAGCCCGGACAGGGTAGCCGGAAAACTGTTTTTT. Translated, it gives CASSPDRVAGKLFF. This chain uses TRBV19 with TRBJ1-4; 8 bases fit TRBD1. The CDR3 extends over 14 amino acids. Germline loops: CDR1 LNHDA, CDR2 SQIVND (reference sequence). V was clipped by 6 bases and J by 10 bases; unmatched bases: 10.

The rearrangement links TRBV30 to TRBJ1-6, with 10 bases matching TRBD1. V dropped 0 bases and J dropped 7; count of bases not matched to a gene: 3. Germline V CDR1 and CDR2: GTSNPN, SVGIG (reference sequence). The CDR3 runs 15 residues. CDR3 residues: CAWSVRGQGNSPLHF. The CDR3 nucleotides are TGTGCCTGGAGTGTGAGGGGACAGGGGAATTCACCCCTCCACTTT.

This clone has more than one count but fewer than ten. This chain links TRBV7-9 with TRBJ1-2; D might be TRBD1 (5 bases). CDR3 length equals 15 residues. Between the trimmed V and J ends, which lost 11 bases and 6 bases, there was a span of 25 bases. CDR1 is SEHNR, CDR2 FQNEAQ, per germline (reference sequence). The CDR3 region is CACPVGTSPHNGYTF. The DNA of the CDR3 is TGTGCCTGCCCGGTAGGGACCTCCCCTCACAATGGCTACACCTTC.

This sequence joins TRBV2 and TRBJ1-6; D call uncertain. CDR1 and CDR2 (germline): SNHLY, FYNNEI. Trimming removed 3 bases at V and 4 bases at J, with 7 bases between. The CDR3 is 14 amino acids. CDR3 sequence reads: CASSETAYNSPLHF. Here the CDR3 DNA reads TGTGCCAGCAGTGAGACGGCATATAATTCACCCCTCCACTTT. The full variable domain, completed using reference TRBV2 and TRBJ1-6, is EPEVTQTPSHQVTQMGQEVILRCVPISNHLYFYWYRQILGQKVEFLVSFYNNEISEKSEIFDDQFSVERPDGSNFTLKIRSTKLEDSAMYFCASSETAYNSPLHFGNGTRLTVT.

This clone was counted between two and nine times. The chain recombines TRBV7-9 with TRBJ1-3; D is uncertain. V lost 5 bases to trimming and J lost 1 base, with 12 bases between them. The germline V gene encodes CDR1 SEHNR and CDR2 FQNEAQ (reference sequence). This CDR3 comprises 15 residues. The CDR3 here is CASSPRVGSGNTIYF. The CDR3, as DNA: TGTGCCAGCAGCCCCCGTGTCGGGTCTGGAAACACCATATATTTT.

This chain uses TRBV9 with TRBJ1-2; D gene unclear. Germline CDR1 and CDR2: SGDLS and YYNGEE. The V and J ends lost 4 bases and 4 bases respectively, with 2 bases between them. This CDR3 spans 10 amino acids. CDR3 sequence: CASSSYGYTF. The DNA of the CDR3 is TGTGCCAGCAGCTCCTATGGCTACACCTTC. The full variable domain, completed using reference TRBV9 and TRBJ1-2, is DSGVTQTPKHLITATGQRVTLRCSPRSGDLSVYWYQQSLDQGLQFLIQYYNGEERAKGNILERFSAQQFPDLHSELNLSSLELGDSALYFCASSSYGYTFGSGTRLTVV.

The chain couples TRBV29-1 to TRBJ1-3, with TRBD1 matching over 9 bases. The germline V gene encodes CDR1 SQVTM and CDR2 ANQGSEA. Germline trimming cut 7 bases from V and 8 bases from J; bases unmatched to any gene: 9. This CDR3 contains 13 residues. The CDR3 nucleotides are TGCAGCGGGGGGACAGGGCAGGGACACACCATATATTTT. It translates to CSGGTGQGHTIYF.

This clone was observed a single time. V is TRBV7-2 and J is TRBJ2-3; 7 bases are shared with TRBD2. The V gene's germline CDR1 is SGHTA and CDR2 FQGNSA. Trimming cost V 1 base and J 3 bases; bases outside gene matches: 4. This CDR3 region has 15 residues. As DNA, the CDR3 is TGTGCCAGCAGCTTAGGCGGGGGTAGGACAGATACGCAGTATTTT. Its translation is CASSLGGGRTDTQYF.

The V gene is TRBV4-3, the J gene TRBJ2-6; D is possibly TRBD1 or TRBD2 (5 bases each). Trimming removed 1 base from V and 2 bases from J, with 12 bases in between. The CDR3 loop spans 17 amino acids. Looked up from germline, CDR1 is LGHNA and CDR2 is YSLEER. As DNA, the CDR3 is TGCGCCAGCAGCCAAGCCCCGAGGGGTCCTGGGGCCAACGTCCTGACTTTC. It encodes CASSQAPRGPGANVLTF.